This is a list of T cell receptor beta chains from one sample in a study of OX40 agonist ivuxolimab in advanced cancers. Measured with immunoSEQ multiplex PCR; TCRdb has only the in-frame clones, and not every one. Of 25,000 to 35,000 clones in the sample, 75% to 90% were seen once. The source material was CD4+ or CD8+ T cells sorted from blood, sampled in a trial of the OX40 agonist ivuxolimab. The receptor source for this set is an adult with an advanced solid tumor such as melanoma, head and neck, liver or kidney cancer. Both conserved end residues are part of each CDR3. D genes are given only for firm matches. Not every row has a clone size; where given, it reads once, few, many or a size class.

v_gene	j_gene	abundance	d_gene	CDR3nt	CDR3aa
TRBV9	TRBJ2-2	.	.	TGTGCCAGCAGCGTAGGGACCTCCGGGGAGCTGTTTTTT	CASSVGTSGELFF
TRBV11-3	TRBJ1-4	.	.	TGTGCCAGCAGCCCAGAGTGGCAGGGAGTGGTGCTTGAAAAACTGTTTTTT	CASSPEWQGVVLEKLFF
TRBV29-1	TRBJ2-7	.	.	TGCAGCGTTGAAGGGGCTCCGCACGGGGATTACGAGCAGTACTTC	CSVEGAPHGDYEQYF
TRBV7-6	TRBJ1-4	.	TRBD1	TGTGCCAGCAGCCCGGGACAGGGGATACGGGCTGAAAAACTGTTTTTT	CASSPGQGIRAEKLFF
TRBV28	TRBJ2-5	.	.	TGTGCCAGCAGTTTTTCAGAGACCCAGTACTTC	CASSFSETQYF
TRBV9	TRBJ2-3	once	TRBD2	TGTGCCAGCAACCCCCTAGCGGGGAGCACAGATACGCAGTATTTT	CASNPLAGSTDTQYF
TRBV7-3	TRBJ1-3	.	.	TGTGCCAGCAGCCTACGTCCGGGGCCGGGGAACACCATATATTTT	CASSLRPGPGNTIYF
TRBV27	TRBJ2-7	.	.	TGTGCCAGCAGTCCCCTGAGGGGCTACATCACCCACTACGAGCAGTACTTC	CASSPLRGYITHYEQYF
TRBV5-4	TRBJ2-7	.	.	TGTGCCAGCAGCTTAAACAACGAGCAGTACTTC	CASSLNNEQYF
TRBV11-2	TRBJ1-1	.	.	TGTGCCAGCAGATTAAACACTGGGGGCCCTGAAGCTTTCTTT	CASRLNTGGPEAFF
TRBV11-3	TRBJ1-1	few	.	TGTGCCAGCAGCTTAGGGGCAGGGGAAGCTTTCTTT	CASSLGAGEAFF
TRBV6-5	TRBJ2-7	.	TRBD2	TGTGCCAGCAAGGAGCGGGAGGCAGCCCACGAGCAGTACTTC	CASKEREAAHEQYF
TRBV5-4	TRBJ1-1	.	.	TGTGCCAGCAGCTTTTTTCAGGGGAGCACTGAAGCTTTCTTT	CASSFFQGSTEAFF
TRBV5-4	TRBJ1-1	.	TRBD1	TGTGCCAGCAGCGCCCGGGACAGGAGCTTAAACACTGAAGCTTTCTTT	CASSARDRSLNTEAFF
TRBV29-1	TRBJ2-1	.	.	TGCAGCGTTTCGGGCGGGCAGCAGTTCTTC	CSVSGGQQFF
TRBV9	TRBJ2-3	.	.	TGTGCCAGCACCCCCGGGGGCGATACGCAGTATTTT	CASTPGGDTQYF
TRBV28	TRBJ1-1	.	.	TGTGCCAGCAGTTTATTAGGTCAGGACGGTGAAGCTTTCTTT	CASSLLGQDGEAFF
TRBV13	TRBJ2-3	.	.	TGTGCCAGCAGCCCCCCAACCCCTTACACAGATACGCAGTATTTT	CASSPPTPYTDTQYF
TRBV6-5	TRBJ1-1	.	.	TGTGCCAGCACCTTGACAGAAAAATCCACTGAAGCTTTCTTT	CASTLTEKSTEAFF
TRBV6-1	TRBJ1-1	.	TRBD1	TGTGCCACCCAGACAGGGGATATGAACACTGAAGCTTTCTTT	CATQTGDMNTEAFF
TRBV10-3	TRBJ1-1	.	.	TGTGCCATCAGTGAGGATTCAGAAGGGAGATTTGGGGTACAGTTGAACACTGAAGCTTTCTTT	CAISEDSEGRFGVQLNTEAFF
TRBV19	TRBJ2-1	.	.	TGTGCCAGTAGTAGTTTTTACGGGAATGAGCAGTTCTTC	CASSSFYGNEQFF
TRBV27	TRBJ1-1	.	.	TGTGCCAGCAGTTGGATAAGCGGTAGCACTGAAGCTTTCTTT	CASSWISGSTEAFF
TRBV15	TRBJ2-7	.	.	TGTGCCACCAGCAGAGATACTAAGGGCGAGCAGTACTTC	CATSRDTKGEQYF
TRBV7-3	TRBJ2-2	.	.	TGTGCCAGCAGCTTAACGGGGTGGGGAGGAGGCACCGGGGAGCTGTTTTTT	CASSLTGWGGGTGELFF
TRBV6-5	TRBJ1-1	.	.	TGTGCCAGCAGTTACGTAATGAGCACTGAAGCTTTCTTT	CASSYVMSTEAFF
TRBV9	TRBJ1-1	once	.	TGTGCCAGCAGCCCAGGAGGGGGGCGGGCTGAAGCTTTCTTT	CASSPGGGRAEAFF
TRBV6-5	TRBJ1-4	.	.	TGTGCCAGCAGTTACTCGCGGGGTGGTGAAAAACTGTTTTTT	CASSYSRGGEKLFF
TRBV13	TRBJ2-7	.	TRBD2	TGTGCCAGCAGCACACGACTAGCGGGAGTCCACGAGCAGTACTTC	CASSTRLAGVHEQYF
TRBV2	TRBJ2-7	.	.	TGTGCCAGCATGGGGCAATCCCCCTACGAGCAGTACTTC	CASMGQSPYEQYF
TRBV7-9	TRBJ2-5	large	.	TGTGCCAGCAGAACGGGCTACCCCGCGGAGACCCAGTACTTC	CASRTGYPAETQYF
TRBV4-2	TRBJ2-1	.	TRBD2	TGTGCCAGCAGCCAAGAAGCGGGAGGAGTAGGTGAGCAGTTCTTC	CASSQEAGGVGEQFF
TRBV30	TRBJ2-1	.	TRBD2	TGTGCCTGGAGTCGATTTAGCGGGAGGCCCAACAATGAGCAGTTCTTC	CAWSRFSGRPNNEQFF
TRBV10-2	TRBJ1-4	.	.	TGCGCCAGCCGCGGGGTCGGGGCGGGTGAAAAACTGTTTTTT	CASRGVGAGEKLFF
TRBV27	TRBJ2-2	.	.	TGTGCCAGCAGTTCTTATTCCGGGTCGAGCACCGGGGAGCTGTTTTTT	CASSSYSGSSTGELFF
TRBV7-9	TRBJ2-7	.	.	TGTGCCAGCAGCTTTGGATTTAACGAGCAGTACTTC	CASSFGFNEQYF
TRBV4-1	TRBJ2-7	.	TRBD1	TGCGCCAGCAGCCATGCAGGGACAGTGGCGGAGCAGTACTTC	CASSHAGTVAEQYF
TRBV7-9	TRBJ1-1	.	.	TGTGCCAGCGGTCAAGTCTCGGGCACTGAAGCTTTCTTT	CASGQVSGTEAFF
TRBV27	TRBJ1-4	.	.	TGTGCCAGCAGTCCTCATAATGAAAAACTGTTTTTT	CASSPHNEKLFF
TRBV7-9	TRBJ2-3	.	TRBD1	TGTGCCAGCAGCTACTACCGGGACAGGGCTTCAGATACGCAGTATTTT	CASSYYRDRASDTQYF
TRBV15	TRBJ2-1	.	.	TGTGCCACCAGCAGAGATACCTCAGAAGGGTATATCCACAATGAGCAGTTCTTC	CATSRDTSEGYIHNEQFF
TRBV6-1	TRBJ1-1	once	TRBD1	TGTGCCAGCAGTTCTTACTCGGGACAGACTGAAGCTTTCTTT	CASSSYSGQTEAFF
TRBV19	TRBJ2-7	.	TRBD1	TGTGCCAGTAGTGCAGGGGGCGGCCCCTACGAGCAGTACTTC	CASSAGGGPYEQYF
TRBV25-1	TRBJ1-2	.	.	TGTGCCAGCAGTGAAAGCGTCCCTACCTATGGCTACACCTTC	CASSESVPTYGYTF